The T cell receptor beta chain under discussion was sequenced for a study of T cell repertoires in cytomegalovirus infection. Study outcomes and limitations: The cumulative frequency of public TCR beta families distinguished individuals who carried CMV together with the relevant HLA. The ex vivo response showed dominance by HLA-C-restricted CMV-specific TCR beta clonotypes.

TCRdb called the reads again in MiXCR, with one record for every CDR3 protein. The table shows some 320,000 distinct CDR3 sequences, with 25% to 35% occurring only once. Of note for this clonotype: What it recognizes is unknown.

CDR3 length: 18 amino acids. V shed 0 bases and J 2 bases; nucleotides not matched to a gene: 13. The germline V gene has CDR1 DFQATT and CDR2 SNEGSKA (reference sequence). The sequences come from cultured PBMCs, collected from culture after CMV antigen stimulation. J is TRBJ2-5 and V is TRBV20-1; 9 bases align to TRBD2. This receptor was taken from a human donor in good health (CMV status not recorded). Some clones in this sample may be carry-over from other donors' samples. CDR3 loop: CSARDGSLAGNTQETQYF. The CDR3 DNA is TGCAGTGCTAGAGATGGATCTCTAGCGGGGAATACTCAAGAGACCCAGTACTTC.